This entry is about one TCR beta chain. Relative to the germline gene, one junction end is altered; a read error may explain this. The data are from a study of molecular identifiers for immune sequencing clone quantification. TCRdb used MiXCR to reprocess the PCR reads, holding one entry per CDR3 protein. The sample contains about 640,000 distinct CDR3 sequences, 15% to 20% of which appear only once. Germline V gives CDR1 DFQATT, CDR2 SNEGSKA (reference sequence). The CDR3 runs to 12 residues. The receptor comes from a human donor in good health. Some libraries in this study had Jurkat cell RNA spiked in. Sequenced input: naive CD8+ T cells from blood, with Jurkat cell RNA spiked in. Noted subset: FACS-sorted CD8+CD4-CCR7+CD45RA+ naive T cells. The chain recombines TRBV20-1 with TRBJ2-2; either TRBD1 or TRBD2 may fit D (5 bases each). CDR3 loop: CSATGFPGEPFF. The CDR3 DNA is TGCAGTGCTACAGGGTTTCCCGGGGAGCCGTTTTTT.